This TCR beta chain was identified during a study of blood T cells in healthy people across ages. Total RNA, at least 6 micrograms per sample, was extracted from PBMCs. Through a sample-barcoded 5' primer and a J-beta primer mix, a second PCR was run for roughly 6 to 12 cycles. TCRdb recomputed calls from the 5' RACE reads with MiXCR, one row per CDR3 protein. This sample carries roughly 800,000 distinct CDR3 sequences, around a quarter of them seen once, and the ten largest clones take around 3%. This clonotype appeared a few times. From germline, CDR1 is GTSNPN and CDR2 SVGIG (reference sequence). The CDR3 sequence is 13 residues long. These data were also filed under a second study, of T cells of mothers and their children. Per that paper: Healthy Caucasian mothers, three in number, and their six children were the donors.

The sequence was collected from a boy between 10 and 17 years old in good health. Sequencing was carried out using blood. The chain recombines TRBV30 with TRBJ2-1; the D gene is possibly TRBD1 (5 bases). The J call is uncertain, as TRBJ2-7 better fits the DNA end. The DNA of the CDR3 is TGTGCCTGGAGTGTAGATTCAGGGCGGGAGCAGTACTTC. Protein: CAWSVDSGREQYF.